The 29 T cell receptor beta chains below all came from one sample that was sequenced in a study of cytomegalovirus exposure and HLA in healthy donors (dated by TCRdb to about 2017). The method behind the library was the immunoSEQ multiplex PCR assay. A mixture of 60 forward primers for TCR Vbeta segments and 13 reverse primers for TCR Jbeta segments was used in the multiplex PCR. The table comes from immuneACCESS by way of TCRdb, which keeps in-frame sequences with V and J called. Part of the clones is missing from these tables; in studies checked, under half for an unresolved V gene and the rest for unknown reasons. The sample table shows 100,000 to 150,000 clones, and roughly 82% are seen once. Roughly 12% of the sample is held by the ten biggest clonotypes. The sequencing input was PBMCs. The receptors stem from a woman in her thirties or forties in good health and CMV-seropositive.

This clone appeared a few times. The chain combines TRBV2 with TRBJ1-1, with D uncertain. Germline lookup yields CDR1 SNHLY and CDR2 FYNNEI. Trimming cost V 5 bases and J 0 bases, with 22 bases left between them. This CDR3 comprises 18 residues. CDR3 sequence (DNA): TGTGCCAGCAGTATACCAGGAGGGTCAATACTAATGAACACTGAAGCTTTCTTT. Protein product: CASSIPGGSILMNTEAFF. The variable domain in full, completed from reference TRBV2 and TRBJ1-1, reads EPEVTQTPSHQVTQMGQEVILRCVPISNHLYFYWYRQILGQKVEFLVSFYNNEISEKSEIFDDQFSVERPDGSNFTLKIRSTKLEDSAMYFCASSIPGGSILMNTEAFFGQGTRLTVV.

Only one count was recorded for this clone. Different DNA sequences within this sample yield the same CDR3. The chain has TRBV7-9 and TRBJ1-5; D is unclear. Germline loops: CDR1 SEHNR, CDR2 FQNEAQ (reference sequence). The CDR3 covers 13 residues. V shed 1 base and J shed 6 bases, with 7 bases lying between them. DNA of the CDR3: TGTGCCAGCAGCTTAGGGGAGGCTCAGCCCCAGCATTTT. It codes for CASSLGEAQPQHF.

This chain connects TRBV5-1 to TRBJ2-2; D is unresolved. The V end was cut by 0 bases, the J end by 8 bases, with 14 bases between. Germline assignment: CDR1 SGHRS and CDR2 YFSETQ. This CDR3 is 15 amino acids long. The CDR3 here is CASSLAGSRQGELFF. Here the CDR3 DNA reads TGCGCCAGCAGCTTGGCCGGGTCACGGCAAGGGGAGCTGTTTTTT.

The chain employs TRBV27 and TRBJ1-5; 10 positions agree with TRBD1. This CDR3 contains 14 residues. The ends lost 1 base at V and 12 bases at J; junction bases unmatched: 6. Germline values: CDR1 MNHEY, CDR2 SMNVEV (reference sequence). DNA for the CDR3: TGTGCCAGCAGTTTATATTTGGGACAGGGGCTCCAGCATTTT. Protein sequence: CASSLYLGQGLQHF.

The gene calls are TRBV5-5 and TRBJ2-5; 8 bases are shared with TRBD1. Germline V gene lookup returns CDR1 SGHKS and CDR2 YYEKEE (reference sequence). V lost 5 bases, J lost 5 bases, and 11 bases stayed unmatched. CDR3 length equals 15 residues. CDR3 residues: CASRRDRGMGETQYF. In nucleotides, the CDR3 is TGTGCCAGCAGGCGCGACAGGGGAATGGGGGAGACCCAGTACTTC.

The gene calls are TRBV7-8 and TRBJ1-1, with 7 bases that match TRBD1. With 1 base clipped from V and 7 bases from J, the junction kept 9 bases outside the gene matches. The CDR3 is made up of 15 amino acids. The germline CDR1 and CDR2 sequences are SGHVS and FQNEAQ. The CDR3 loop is CASSLGDRVGNEAFF. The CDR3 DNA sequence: TGTGCCAGCAGCTTAGGTGACAGGGTGGGAAATGAAGCTTTCTTT.

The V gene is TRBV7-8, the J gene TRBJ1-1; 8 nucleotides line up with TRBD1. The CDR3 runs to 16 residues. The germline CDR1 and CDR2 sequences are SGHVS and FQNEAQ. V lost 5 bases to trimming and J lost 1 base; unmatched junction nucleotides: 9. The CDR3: CASSPTIGTGNTEAFF. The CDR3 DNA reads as TGTGCCAGCAGCCCAACCATCGGGACAGGGAACACTGAAGCTTTCTTT.

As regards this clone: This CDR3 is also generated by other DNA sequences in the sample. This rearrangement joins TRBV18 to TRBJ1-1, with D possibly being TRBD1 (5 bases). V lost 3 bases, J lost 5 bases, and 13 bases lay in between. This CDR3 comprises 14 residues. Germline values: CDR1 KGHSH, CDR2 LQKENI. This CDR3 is CASSPGGAGTEAFF. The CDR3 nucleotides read TGTGCCAGCTCACCCGGCGGGGCTGGGACTGAAGCTTTCTTT.

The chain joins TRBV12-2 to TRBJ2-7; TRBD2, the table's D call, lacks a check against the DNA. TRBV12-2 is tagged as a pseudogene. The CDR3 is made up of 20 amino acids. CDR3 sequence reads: CASRLAKREGSTPSSYEQYF. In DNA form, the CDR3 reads TGTGCAAGTCGCTTAGCGAAGCGGGAGGGCTCTACCCCAAGCTCCTACGAGCAGTACTTC.

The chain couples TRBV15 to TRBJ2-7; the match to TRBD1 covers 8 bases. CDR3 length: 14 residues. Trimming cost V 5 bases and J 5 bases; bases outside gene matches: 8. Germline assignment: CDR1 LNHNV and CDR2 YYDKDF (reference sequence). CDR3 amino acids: CATSVGQGINEQYF. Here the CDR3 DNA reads TGTGCCACCAGCGTAGGACAGGGAATCAACGAGCAGTACTTC.

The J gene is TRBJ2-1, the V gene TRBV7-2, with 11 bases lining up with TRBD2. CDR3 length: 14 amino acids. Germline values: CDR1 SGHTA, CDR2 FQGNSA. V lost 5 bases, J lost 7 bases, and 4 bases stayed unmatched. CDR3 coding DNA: TGTGCCAGCAGCCTTTGGACTAGCGGGAATGAGCAGTTCTTC. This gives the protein CASSLWTSGNEQFF.

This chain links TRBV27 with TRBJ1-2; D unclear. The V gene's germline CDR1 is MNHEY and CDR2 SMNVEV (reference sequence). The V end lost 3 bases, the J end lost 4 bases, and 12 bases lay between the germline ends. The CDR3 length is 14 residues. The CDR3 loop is CASSLSRPGYGYTF. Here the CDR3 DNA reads TGTGCCAGCAGTTTGAGTCGCCCGGGCTATGGCTACACCTTC.

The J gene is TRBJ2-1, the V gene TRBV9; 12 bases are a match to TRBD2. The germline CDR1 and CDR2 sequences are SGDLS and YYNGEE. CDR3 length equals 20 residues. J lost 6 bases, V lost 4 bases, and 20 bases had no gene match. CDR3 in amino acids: CASSPQEGLAGNFRGNEQFF. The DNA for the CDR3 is TGTGCCAGCAGCCCCCAAGAAGGACTAGCGGGAAATTTTCGGGGCAATGAGCAGTTCTTC.

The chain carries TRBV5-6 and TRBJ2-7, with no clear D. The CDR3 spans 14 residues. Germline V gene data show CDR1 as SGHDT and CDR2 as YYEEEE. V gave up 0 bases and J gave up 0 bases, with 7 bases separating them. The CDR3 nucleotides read TGTGCCAGCAGCTTGGACTTGCGCTCCTACGAGCAGTACTTC. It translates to CASSLDLRSYEQYF.

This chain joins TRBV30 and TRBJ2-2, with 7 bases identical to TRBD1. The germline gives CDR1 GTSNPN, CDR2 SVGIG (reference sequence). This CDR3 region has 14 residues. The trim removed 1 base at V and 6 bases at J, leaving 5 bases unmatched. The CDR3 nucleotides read TGTGCCTGGAGTGGACAGGGAAGGGCCGGGGAGCTGTTTTTT. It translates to CAWSGQGRAGELFF.

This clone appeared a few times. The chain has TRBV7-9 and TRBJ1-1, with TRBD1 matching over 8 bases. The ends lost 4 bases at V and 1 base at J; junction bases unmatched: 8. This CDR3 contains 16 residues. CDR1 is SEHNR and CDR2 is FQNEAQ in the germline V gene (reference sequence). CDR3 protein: CASSSPQGAGNTEAFF. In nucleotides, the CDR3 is TGTGCCAGCAGCTCACCCCAGGGGGCTGGGAACACTGAAGCTTTCTTT.

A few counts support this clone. The CDR3 DNA is TGTGCCAGCTCAATTGACAGGGGTCGATACGAGCAGTACTTC. Residues: CASSIDRGRYEQYF. The chain uses TRBV18 and TRBJ2-7, with TRBD1 matching over 8 bases. The germline V gene encodes CDR1 KGHSH and CDR2 LQKENI. V shed 5 bases and J 4 bases; nucleotides not matched to a gene: 7. There are 14 residues in the CDR3.

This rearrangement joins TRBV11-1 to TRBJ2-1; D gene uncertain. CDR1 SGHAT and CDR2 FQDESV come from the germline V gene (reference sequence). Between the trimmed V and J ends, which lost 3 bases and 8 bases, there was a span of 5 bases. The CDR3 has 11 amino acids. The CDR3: CASSFGHEQFF. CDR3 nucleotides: TGTGCCAGCAGCTTTGGGCATGAGCAGTTCTTC.

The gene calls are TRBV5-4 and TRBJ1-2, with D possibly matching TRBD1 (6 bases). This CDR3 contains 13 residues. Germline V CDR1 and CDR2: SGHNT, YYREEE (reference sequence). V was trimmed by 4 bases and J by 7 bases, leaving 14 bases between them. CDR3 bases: TGTGCCAGCAGCGTCGGACAGTTATCTGGCTACACCTTC. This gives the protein CASSVGQLSGYTF.

The CDR3 nucleotides are TGTGCCACCAGCAGGGAAAGACAGGGGGCCTCATACGAGCAGTACTTC. It codes for CATSRERQGASYEQYF. The V call is TRBV15, the J call TRBJ2-7, with 10 nucleotides matching TRBD1. The CDR3 has 16 residues. From germline, CDR1 is LNHNV and CDR2 YYDKDF (reference sequence). Trimming removed 3 bases from V and 4 bases from J; junction bases left unmatched: 9.

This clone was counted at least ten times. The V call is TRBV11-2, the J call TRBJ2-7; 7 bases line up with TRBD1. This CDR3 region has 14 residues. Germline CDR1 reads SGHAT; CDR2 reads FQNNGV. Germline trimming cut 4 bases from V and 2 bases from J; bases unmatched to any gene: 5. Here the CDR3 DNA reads TGTGCCAGCAGCTCGTTGACAGGGACCTACGAGCAGTACTTC. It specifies CASSSLTGTYEQYF.

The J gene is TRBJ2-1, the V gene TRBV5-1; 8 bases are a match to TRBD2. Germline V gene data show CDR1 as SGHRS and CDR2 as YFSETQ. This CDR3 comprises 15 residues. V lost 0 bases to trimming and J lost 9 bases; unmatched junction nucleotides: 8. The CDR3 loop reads CASSLGLAGLGEQFF. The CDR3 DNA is TGCGCCAGCAGCTTGGGTTTAGCGGGATTGGGTGAGCAGTTCTTC.

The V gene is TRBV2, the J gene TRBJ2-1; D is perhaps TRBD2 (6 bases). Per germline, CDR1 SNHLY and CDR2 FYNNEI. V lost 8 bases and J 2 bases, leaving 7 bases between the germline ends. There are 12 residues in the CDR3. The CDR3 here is CASGRTYNEQFF. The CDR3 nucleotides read TGTGCCAGCGGGAGGACCTACAATGAGCAGTTCTTC.

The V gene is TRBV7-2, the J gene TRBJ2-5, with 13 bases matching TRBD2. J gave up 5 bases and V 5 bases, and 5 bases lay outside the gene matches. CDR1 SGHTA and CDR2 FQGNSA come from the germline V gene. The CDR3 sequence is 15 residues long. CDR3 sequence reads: CASSRTSGRGETQYF. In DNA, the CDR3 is TGTGCCAGCAGCCGAACTAGCGGGAGGGGGGAGACCCAGTACTTC.

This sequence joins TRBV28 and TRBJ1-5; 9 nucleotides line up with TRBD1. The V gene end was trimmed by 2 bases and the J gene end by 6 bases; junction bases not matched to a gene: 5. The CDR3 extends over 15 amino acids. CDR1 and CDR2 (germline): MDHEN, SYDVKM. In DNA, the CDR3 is TGTGCCAGCAGTTTAGAACAGGGGGCACGTCAGCCCCAGCATTTT. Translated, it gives CASSLEQGARQPQHF.

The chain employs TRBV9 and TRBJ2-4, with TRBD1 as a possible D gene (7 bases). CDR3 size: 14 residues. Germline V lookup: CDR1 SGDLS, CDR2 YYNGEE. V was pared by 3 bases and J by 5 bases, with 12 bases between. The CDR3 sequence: CASSGRGAQNIQYF. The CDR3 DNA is TGTGCCAGCAGCGGCAGGGGGGCCCAAAACATTCAGTACTTC.

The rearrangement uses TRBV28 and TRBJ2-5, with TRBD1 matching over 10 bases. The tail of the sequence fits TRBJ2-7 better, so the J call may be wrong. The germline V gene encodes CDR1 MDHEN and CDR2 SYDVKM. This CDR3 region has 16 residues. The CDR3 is CASSSPTGGPIYEQYF. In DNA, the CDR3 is TGTGCCAGCAGTTCCCCGACAGGGGGCCCCATATACGAGCAGTACTTC.

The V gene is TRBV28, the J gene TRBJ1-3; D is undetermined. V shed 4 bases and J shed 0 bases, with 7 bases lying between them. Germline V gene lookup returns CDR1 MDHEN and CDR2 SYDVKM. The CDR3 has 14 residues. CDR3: CASSWRNSGNTIYF. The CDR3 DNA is TGTGCCAGCAGTTGGAGAAACTCTGGAAACACCATATATTTT.

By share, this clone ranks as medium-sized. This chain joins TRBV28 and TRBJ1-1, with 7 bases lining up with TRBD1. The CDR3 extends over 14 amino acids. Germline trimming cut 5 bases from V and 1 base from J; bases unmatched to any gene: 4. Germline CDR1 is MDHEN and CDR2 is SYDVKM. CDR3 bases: TGTGCCAGCAGTCCCGGGACAGAGAACACTGAAGCTTTCTTT. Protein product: CASSPGTENTEAFF.